This TCR beta chain was sequenced for a study of blood T cell repertoires in COVID-19. Study-level information: COVID-19 samples collected from the United States, Italy and Spain covered acute and convalescent phases. The cDNA or gDNA used as material had been derived from T cells, B-cell-depleted T cells, or PBMCs.

Germline loops: CDR1 SGHDT, CDR2 YYEEEE. The CDR3 is made up of 14 amino acids. V lost 4 bases to trimming and J lost 2 bases, with 13 bases between them. Per the authors' pipeline: It was from reference gene primer amplification that nucleated cell counts were estimated. Data came from immunoSEQ multiplex PCR; TCRdb stores just in-frame clones and leaves some out. The V and J calls and the clone size are those of that table, but D and trimming were determined from the DNA. The sample has around 76,000 clones, 91% seen once. This chain joins TRBV5-6 and TRBJ2-7; D is uncertain. What was sequenced was peripheral blood. This sequence originates from a human donor in a cohort sampled during active COVID-19. CDR3 region: CASSPTSPAYEQYF. The CDR3 region has the DNA TGTGCCAGCAGCCCCACTTCCCCCGCCTACGAGCAGTACTTC.